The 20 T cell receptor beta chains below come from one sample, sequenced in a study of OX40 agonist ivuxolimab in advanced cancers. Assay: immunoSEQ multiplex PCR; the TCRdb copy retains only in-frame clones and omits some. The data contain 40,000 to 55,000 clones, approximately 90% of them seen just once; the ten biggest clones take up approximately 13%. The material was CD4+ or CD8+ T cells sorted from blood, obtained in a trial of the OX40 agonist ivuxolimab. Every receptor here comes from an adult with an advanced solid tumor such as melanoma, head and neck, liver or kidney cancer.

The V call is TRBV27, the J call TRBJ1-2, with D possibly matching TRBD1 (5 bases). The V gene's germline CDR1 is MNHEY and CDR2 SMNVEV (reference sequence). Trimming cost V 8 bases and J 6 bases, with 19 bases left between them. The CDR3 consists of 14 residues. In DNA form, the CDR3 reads TGTGCCAGCTACGCACTGGGGCAGACTAATGGCTACACCTTC. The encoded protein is CASYALGQTNGYTF.

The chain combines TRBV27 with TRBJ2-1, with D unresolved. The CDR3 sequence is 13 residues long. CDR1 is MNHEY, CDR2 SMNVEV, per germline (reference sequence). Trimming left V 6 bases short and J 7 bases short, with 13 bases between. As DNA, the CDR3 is TGTGCCAGCAGCCCTCCCCAAAGAAATGAGCAGTTCTTC. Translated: CASSPPQRNEQFF.

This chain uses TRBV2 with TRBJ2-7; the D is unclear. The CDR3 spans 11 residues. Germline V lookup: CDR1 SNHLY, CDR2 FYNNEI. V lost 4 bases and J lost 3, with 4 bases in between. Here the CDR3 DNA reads TGTGCCAGCAGTGTCAACTACGAGCAGTACTTC. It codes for CASSVNYEQYF.

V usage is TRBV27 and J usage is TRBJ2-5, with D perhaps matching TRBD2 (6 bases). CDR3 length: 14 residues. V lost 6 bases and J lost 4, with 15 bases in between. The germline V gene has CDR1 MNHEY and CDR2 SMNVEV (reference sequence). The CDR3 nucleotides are TGTGCCAGCAGGAAAGCGGGTGTCATAGAGACCCAGTACTTC. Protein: CASRKAGVIETQYF.

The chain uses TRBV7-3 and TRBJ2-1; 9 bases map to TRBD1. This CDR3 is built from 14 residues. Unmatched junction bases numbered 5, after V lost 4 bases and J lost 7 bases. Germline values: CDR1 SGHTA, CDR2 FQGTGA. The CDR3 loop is CASSWGGTGNEQFF. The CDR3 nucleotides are TGTGCCAGCAGCTGGGGTGGGACAGGGAATGAGCAGTTCTTC.

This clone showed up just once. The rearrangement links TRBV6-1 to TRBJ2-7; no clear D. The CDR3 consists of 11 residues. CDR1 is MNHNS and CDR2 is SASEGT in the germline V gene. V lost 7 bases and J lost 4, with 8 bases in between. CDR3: CASTFEYEQYF. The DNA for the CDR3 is TGTGCCAGCACCTTCGAGTACGAGCAGTACTTC.

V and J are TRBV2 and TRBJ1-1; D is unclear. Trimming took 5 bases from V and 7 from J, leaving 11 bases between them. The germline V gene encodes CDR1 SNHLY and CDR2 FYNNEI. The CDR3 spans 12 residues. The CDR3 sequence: CASSRSLDEAFF. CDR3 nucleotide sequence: TGTGCCAGCAGTCGTAGTCTGGATGAAGCTTTCTTT.

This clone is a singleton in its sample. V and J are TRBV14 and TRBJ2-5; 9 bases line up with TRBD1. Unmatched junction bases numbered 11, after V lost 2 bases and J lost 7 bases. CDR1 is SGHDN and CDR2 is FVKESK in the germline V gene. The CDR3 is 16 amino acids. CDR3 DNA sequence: TGTGCCAGCAGCCAACTCCCCGGGACAGGGAGAGGGACCCAGTACTTC. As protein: CASSQLPGTGRGTQYF. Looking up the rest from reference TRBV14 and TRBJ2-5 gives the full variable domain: EAGVTQFPSHSVIEKGQTVTLRCDPISGHDNLYWYRRVMGKEIKFLLHFVKESKQDESGMPNNRFLAERTGGTYSTLKVQPAELEDSGVYFCASSQLPGTGRGTQYFGPGTRLLVL.

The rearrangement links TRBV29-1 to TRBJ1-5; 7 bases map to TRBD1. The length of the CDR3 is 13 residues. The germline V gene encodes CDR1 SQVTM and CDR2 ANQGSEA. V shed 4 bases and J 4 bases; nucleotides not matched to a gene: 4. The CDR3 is CSVGQGRNQPQHF. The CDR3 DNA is TGCAGCGTTGGACAGGGTCGGAATCAGCCCCAGCATTTT.

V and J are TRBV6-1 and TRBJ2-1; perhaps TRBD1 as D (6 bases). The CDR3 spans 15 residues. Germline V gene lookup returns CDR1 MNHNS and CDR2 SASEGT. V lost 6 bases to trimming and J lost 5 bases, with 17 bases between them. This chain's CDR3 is CASRNNRVRNNEQFF. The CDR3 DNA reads TGTGCCAGCAGGAACAACAGGGTTAGGAACAATGAGCAGTTCTTC.

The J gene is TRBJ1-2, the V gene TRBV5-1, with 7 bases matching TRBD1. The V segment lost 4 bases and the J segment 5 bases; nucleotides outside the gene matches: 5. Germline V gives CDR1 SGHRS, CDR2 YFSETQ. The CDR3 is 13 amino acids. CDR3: CASSTGTAYGYTF. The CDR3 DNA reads TGCGCCAGCAGCACCGGGACAGCGTATGGCTACACCTTC.

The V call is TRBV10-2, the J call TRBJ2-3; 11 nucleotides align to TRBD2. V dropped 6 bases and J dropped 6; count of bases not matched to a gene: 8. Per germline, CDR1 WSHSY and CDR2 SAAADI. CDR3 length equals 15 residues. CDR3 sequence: CASRTSGSTGDTQYF. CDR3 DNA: TGCGCCAGCAGAACTAGCGGGAGTACGGGGGATACGCAGTATTTT.

Here the CDR3 DNA reads TGCGCCAGCAGCTCGTCCGGTGGGCCGGTCACCGGGGAGCTGTTTTTT. It encodes CASSSSGGPVTGELFF. V gene TRBV5-1 combines with J gene TRBJ2-2; unclear D gene. Trimming took 3 bases from V and 4 from J, leaving 16 bases between them. The CDR3 spans 16 residues. Looked up from germline, CDR1 is SGHRS and CDR2 is YFSETQ.

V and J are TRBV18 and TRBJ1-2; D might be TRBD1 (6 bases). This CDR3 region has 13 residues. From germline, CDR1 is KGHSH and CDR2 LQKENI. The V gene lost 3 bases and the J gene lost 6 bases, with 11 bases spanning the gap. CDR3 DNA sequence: TGTGCCAGCTCACCTACACGACAGGATGGCTACACCTTC. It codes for CASSPTRQDGYTF.

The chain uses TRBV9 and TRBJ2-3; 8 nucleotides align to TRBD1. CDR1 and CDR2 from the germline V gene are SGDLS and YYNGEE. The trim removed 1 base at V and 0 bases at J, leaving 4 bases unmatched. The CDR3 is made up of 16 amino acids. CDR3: CASSVRAGGSTDTQYF. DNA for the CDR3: TGTGCCAGCAGCGTAAGAGCAGGGGGCAGCACAGATACGCAGTATTTT.

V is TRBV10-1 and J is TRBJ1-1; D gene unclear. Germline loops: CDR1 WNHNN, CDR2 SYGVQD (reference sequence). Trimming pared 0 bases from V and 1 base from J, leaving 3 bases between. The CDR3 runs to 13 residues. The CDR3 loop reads CASSESSNTEAFF. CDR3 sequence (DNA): TGCGCCAGCAGTGAGTCTTCGAACACTGAAGCTTTCTTT.

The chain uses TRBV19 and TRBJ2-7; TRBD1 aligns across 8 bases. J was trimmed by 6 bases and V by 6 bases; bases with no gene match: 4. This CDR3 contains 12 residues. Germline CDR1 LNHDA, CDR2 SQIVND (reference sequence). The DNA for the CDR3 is TGTGCCAGTAGATTACAGGGGGGCGAGCAGTACTTC. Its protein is CASRLQGGEQYF.

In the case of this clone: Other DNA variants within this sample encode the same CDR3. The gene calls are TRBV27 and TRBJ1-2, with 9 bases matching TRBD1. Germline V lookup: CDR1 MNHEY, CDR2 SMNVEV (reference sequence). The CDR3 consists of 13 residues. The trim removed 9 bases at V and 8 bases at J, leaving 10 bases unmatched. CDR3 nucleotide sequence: TGTGCCAGTTATACCGGGACAGGGTTCGGCTACACCTTC. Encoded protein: CASYTGTGFGYTF.

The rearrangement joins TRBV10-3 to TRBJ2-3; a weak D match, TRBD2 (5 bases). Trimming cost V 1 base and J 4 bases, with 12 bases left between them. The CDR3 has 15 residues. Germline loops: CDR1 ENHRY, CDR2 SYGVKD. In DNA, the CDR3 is TGTGCCATCAGTGAGTACCCGGGGATGTCAGATACGCAGTATTTT. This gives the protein CAISEYPGMSDTQYF.

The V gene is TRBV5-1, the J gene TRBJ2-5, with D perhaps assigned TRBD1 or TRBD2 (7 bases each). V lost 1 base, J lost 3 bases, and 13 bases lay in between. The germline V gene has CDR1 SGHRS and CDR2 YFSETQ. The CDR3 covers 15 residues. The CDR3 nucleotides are TGCGCCAGCAGCTTGACGACAGGGAGGGAAGAGACCCAGTACTTC. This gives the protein CASSLTTGREETQYF.